This record covers a single TCR beta chain. Its antigen is still unknown. These data belong to a study of shared clonotypes between healthy human individuals. Tens of thousands of T cell genomes, or 200 ng DNA, went into the sorted-subset replicate PCRs. This table comes from immunoSEQ multiplex PCR, and its TCRdb copy is limited to in-frame clones, with some not included. The profile shows more than 1.2 million clones, about 98.5% of them singletons. Study-wide results and limits: Shared across a handful of donors were about 4.8% of the naive CD4 clonotypes. Clonotype sharing among the donors was expected to vary with sequencing depth.

This CDR3 spans 14 amino acids. Between the trimmed V and J ends, which lost 5 bases and 7 bases, there was a span of 18 bases. Germline V gives CDR1 MNHEY, CDR2 SMNVEV (reference sequence). From CD4+ cells came CD45RA+ naive and CD45RA-negative memory subsets. This chain uses TRBV27 with TRBJ2-7, with D possibly TRBD2 on 6 matching bases. The receptor was derived from a man aged 30-40 years in good health. Sequencing was done on a sample of naive CD4+ T cells sorted from blood. Indicated subset: CD45RA+ positively selected. CDR3 sequence reads: CASSPTSFMGEQYF. The DNA of the CDR3 is TGTGCCAGCAGTCCCACTAGCTTCATGGGGGAGCAGTACTTC.